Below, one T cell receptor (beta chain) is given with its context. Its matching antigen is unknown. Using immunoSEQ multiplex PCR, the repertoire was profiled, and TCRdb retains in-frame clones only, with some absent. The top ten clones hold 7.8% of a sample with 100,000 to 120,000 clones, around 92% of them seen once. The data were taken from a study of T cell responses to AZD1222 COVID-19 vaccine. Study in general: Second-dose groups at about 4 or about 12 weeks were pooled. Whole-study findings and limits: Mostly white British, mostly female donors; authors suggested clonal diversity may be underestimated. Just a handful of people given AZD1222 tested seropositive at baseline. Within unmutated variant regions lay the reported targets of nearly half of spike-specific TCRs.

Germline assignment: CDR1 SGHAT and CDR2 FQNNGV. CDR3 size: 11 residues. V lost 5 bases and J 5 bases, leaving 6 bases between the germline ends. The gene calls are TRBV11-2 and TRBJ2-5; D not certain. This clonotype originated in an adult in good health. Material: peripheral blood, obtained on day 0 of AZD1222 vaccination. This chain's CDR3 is CASSPHETQYF. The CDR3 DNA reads TGTGCCAGCAGCCCCCACGAGACCCAGTACTTC.